This TCR beta chain was obtained from a study of early T cells in non-severe SARS-CoV-2 infection. In the study overall: Chains stayed unpaired after sequencing of bulk RNA from unsorted whole blood.

The germline V gene has CDR1 MNHNS and CDR2 SASEGT. Between the trimmed V and J ends, which lost 0 bases and 7 bases, there was a span of 7 bases. The CDR3 is 13 residues long. General study points: VDJdb matching, biased toward anti-spike CD8 responses, missed private and CD4 specificities.

Researchers attached unique molecular identifiers to individual cDNA molecules. MiXCR, applied by TCRdb to the 5' RACE reads, yields one record per CDR3 protein. The sample includes some 98,000 distinct CDR3 sequences, 16% of them seen just once. On this clonotype: The antigen is not known.

The TCR was taken from an adult who was a healthcare worker with PCR-confirmed SARS-CoV-2 infection or an uninfected control (not recorded which). The chain carries TRBV6-1 and TRBJ2-1, with D unclear. The sequencing input was whole blood. CDR3 sequence: CASSEAIGNEQFF. The DNA for the CDR3 is TGTGCCAGCAGTGAAGCGATAGGGAATGAGCAGTTCTTC.